The 7 T cell receptor beta chains listed next were all sequenced from one sample in a study of blood T cells in healthy people across ages (dated by TCRdb to between 2014 and 2017). Libraries were prepared through 5' RACE. The data were produced on an Illumina HiSeq 2500. A second PCR of about 7 to 12 cycles was run with a J-beta primer mix and a sample-barcoded 5' primer. The public reads were quality trimmed at Q25 with fastp and then assembled into clones with MiXCR by TCRdb, keeping productive beta chains. Here each entry gathers all rows of one CDR3 protein and keeps the most common genes and DNA. The sample records 750,000 or so distinct CDR3 sequences, about 25% of which are singletons. In total, the top ten clones hold 8% to 10% of the sample. The same data also went into a second study, on T cells of mothers and their children.

Sequenced sample: blood. These receptors came from a boy aged 10-17 years in good health.

This chain uses TRBV11-2 with TRBJ2-5; TRBD2 agrees at 9 bases. Germline V CDR1 and CDR2: SGHAT, FQNNGV. Trimming at V came to 8 bases and at J to 4 bases, leaving 5 bases not matched to a gene. The CDR3 spans 13 residues. As DNA, the CDR3 is TGTGCCAGCCAGCGGGGGGACCGAGAGACCCAGTACTTC. This sequence encodes CASQRGDRETQYF.

This clonotype was counted between two and nine times. This chain connects TRBV29-1 to TRBJ2-7; 15 nucleotides match TRBD2. This CDR3 is built from 15 residues. V lost 7 bases, J lost 2 bases, and 6 bases stayed unmatched. Germline CDR1 reads SQVTM; CDR2 reads ANQGSEA. The CDR3 reads CSARGLAGGTYEQYF. The CDR3 nucleotides read TGCAGCGCCAGGGGACTAGCGGGGGGAACCTACGAGCAGTACTTC.

With respect to this clonotype: A junction boundary mismatches the germline segment, possibly from a read error. J is TRBJ2-5 and V is TRBV6-6; the match to TRBD1 covers 8 bases. The CDR3 contains 15 residues. Germline values: CDR1 MNHNY, CDR2 SVGAGI (reference sequence). CDR3 bases: TGTGCCAGCAGTCCTACAGGGGGGATGGAAGAGACCCAGCACTTC. This encodes CASSPTGGMEETQHF.

The chain joins TRBV20-1 to TRBJ1-2; D perhaps matches TRBD1 (5 bases). CDR3 length: 12 amino acids. Germline-derived CDR1 and CDR2 are DFQATT and SNEGSKA (reference sequence). CDR3 DNA sequence: TGCAGCGCCAGGGTGGGGGACTATGGCTACACCTTC. It codes for CSARVGDYGYTF.

The J gene is TRBJ1-2, the V gene TRBV24-1, with D possibly matching TRBD1 (6 bases). V was clipped by 0 bases and J by 4 bases, with 8 bases between them. CDR1 and CDR2 from the germline V gene are KGHDR and SFDVKD. The CDR3 has 14 residues. Written as DNA, the CDR3 is TGTGCCACCAGTGATTTGACAGGGAGCTATGGCTACACCTTC. It specifies CATSDLTGSYGYTF.

This chain joins TRBV7-2 and TRBJ1-1, with a tentative D call TRBD1 (5 bases). The CDR3 spans 14 residues. The germline CDR1 and CDR2 sequences are SGHTA and FQGNSA. V was pared by 9 bases and J by 4 bases, with 18 bases between. CDR3 in amino acids: CASSPVGVGTEAFF. Written as DNA, the CDR3 is TGTGCCAGTAGCCCAGTAGGGGTTGGCACTGAAGCTTTCTTT.

The rearrangement links TRBV29-1 to TRBJ2-4, with D tentatively TRBD2 (5 bases). The V gene lost 4 bases and the J gene lost 0 bases, with 10 bases spanning the gap. CDR1 and CDR2 from the germline V gene are SQVTM and ANQGSEA. The CDR3 spans 14 residues. CDR3 sequence: CSVVGVPAKNIQYF. Written as DNA, the CDR3 is TGCAGCGTTGTCGGGGTTCCAGCCAAAAACATTCAGTACTTC.